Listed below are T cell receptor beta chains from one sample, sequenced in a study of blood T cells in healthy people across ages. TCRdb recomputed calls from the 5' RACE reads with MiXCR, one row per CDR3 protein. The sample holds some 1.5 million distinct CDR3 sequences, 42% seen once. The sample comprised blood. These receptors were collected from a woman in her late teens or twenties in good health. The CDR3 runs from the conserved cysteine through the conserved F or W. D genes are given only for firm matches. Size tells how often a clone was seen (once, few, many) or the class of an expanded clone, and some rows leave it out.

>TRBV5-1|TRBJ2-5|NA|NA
TGCGCCAGCAGCTTGGTAACTTTGGGCAATGAGCAGTACTTC
CASSLVTLGNEQYF
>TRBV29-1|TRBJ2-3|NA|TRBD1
TGCGGCGTTGAAGGACCCCGGACAGGGAGCCCAGATACGCAGTATTTT
CGVEGPRTGSPDTQYF
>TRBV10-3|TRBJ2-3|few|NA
TGTGCCATCAGTGAGTCGCCCAGTCTGGATACGCAGTATTTT
CAISESPSLDTQYF
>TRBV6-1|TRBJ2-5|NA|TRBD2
TGTGCCAGCAGTAGTACCGGGACTAGCGGGGGGGTTCAAGAGACCCAGTACTTC
CASSSTGTSGGVQETQYF
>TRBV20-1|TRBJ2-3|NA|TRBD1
TGCAGTGCTAGGGCCTCCGGGACAGTCTTCGGTACGCAGTATTTT
CSARASGTVFGTQYF
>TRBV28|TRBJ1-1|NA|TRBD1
TGTGTCAGCAGGCTTGGACAGGGGGCGTACACTGAAGCTTTCTTT
CVSRLGQGAYTEAFF
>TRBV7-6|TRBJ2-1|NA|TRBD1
TGTGCCAGCAGCTCAGGGGGACAACCCGATGAGCAGTTCTTC
CASSSGGQPDEQFF
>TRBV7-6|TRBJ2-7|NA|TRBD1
TGTGCCAGCAGCTTAGTTCTGAAGGGACAGATATCCTACGAGCAGTACTTC
CASSLVLKGQISYEQYF
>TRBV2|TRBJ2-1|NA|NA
TGTGCCAGCAGTGTCCAGCGAAATGAGCAGTTCTTC
CASSVQRNEQFF
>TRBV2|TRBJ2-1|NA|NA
TGTGCCAGCAGAGACCCGACTAGAAATGAGCAGTTCTTC
CASRDPTRNEQFF
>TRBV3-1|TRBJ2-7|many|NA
TGTGCCAGCAGCCAATACTCCTACGAGCAGTACTTC
CASSQYSYEQYF
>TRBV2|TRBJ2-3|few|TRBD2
TGTGCCAGCAGTGTGTTTAGCGGGAGAAGCACAGATACGCAGTATTTT
CASSVFSGRSTDTQYF
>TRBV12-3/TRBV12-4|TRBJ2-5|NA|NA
TGTGCCAGCAGAGTTAGAAGCCCCTCCAATGAGCAGTACTTC
CASRVRSPSNEQYF
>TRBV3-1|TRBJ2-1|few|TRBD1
TGTGCCAGCAGTCGTGGGACAGCGTACAATGAGCAGTTCTTC
CASSRGTAYNEQFF
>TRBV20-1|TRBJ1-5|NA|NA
TGCAGTGCTTTGTGGGGGGCAGGCAATCAGCCCCAGCATTTT
CSALWGAGNQPQHF
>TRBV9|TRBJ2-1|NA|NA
TGTGCCAGCAGCACCCAGGAACCCGGGACACTATACAATGAGCAGTTCTTC
CASSTQEPGTLYNEQFF
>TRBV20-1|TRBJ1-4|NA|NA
TGCAGTGCTAGACCTAGGACAGCGGTTCGTGAAAAACTGTTTTTT
CSARPRTAVREKLFF
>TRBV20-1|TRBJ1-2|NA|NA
TGCAGCGCTAGAGAAACATCGTGGGGCTATGGCTACACCTTC
CSARETSWGYGYTF
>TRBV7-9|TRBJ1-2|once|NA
TGTGCCAGCAGCGGGGGCTACACCTTC
CASSGGYTF
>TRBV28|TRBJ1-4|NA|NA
TGTGCCAGCAGTCCCCGGGAGACAGAGGATGAAAAACTGTTTTTT
CASSPRETEDEKLFF
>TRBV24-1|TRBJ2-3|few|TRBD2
TGTGCCACCAGTGCCAGCGGGGGCTACACAGATACGCAGTATTTT
CATSASGGYTDTQYF
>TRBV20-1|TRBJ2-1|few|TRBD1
TGCAGTGCTAGATTACGGTGGGACAGCCCTTCGGAGCAGTTCTTC
CSARLRWDSPSEQFF
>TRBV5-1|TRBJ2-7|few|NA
TGCGCCAGCAGCTCCCCGGGGGACGGTGTACACGAGCAGTACTTC
CASSSPGDGVHEQYF
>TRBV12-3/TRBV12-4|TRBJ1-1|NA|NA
TGTGCCAGCAGTTTAAGGAGTGAAGCTTTCTTT
CASSLRSEAFF
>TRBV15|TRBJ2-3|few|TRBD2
TGTGCCACCAGCAGAGATGTACTAGCGGGGAGAGATACGCAGTATTTT
CATSRDVLAGRDTQYF
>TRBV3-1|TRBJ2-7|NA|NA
TGTGCCAGCAGCCAACCCAACTCCTACGAGCAGTACTTC
CASSQPNSYEQYF